These T cell receptor beta chains were read from a single sample in a study of PD-1 blockade in classical Hodgkin lymphoma. The table came from immunoSEQ multiplex PCR; TCRdb's copy has only in-frame clones and leaves some out. The sample lists tens of thousands of clones, around nine tenths seen once, with roughly 3% in the top ten. This sample comprised peripheral blood mononuclear cells (PBMCs), obtained before the fourth cycle of nivolumab. The source is a human donor with classical Hodgkin lymphoma. The CDR3 runs from the conserved cysteine through the conserved F or W. D genes are given only for firm matches. Size is omitted from some rows. Given values are once, few, many or a class for expanded clones.

cdr3_length	v_call	d_call	j_call	clone_size	cdr3_nt	cdr3_aa
14	TRBV7-3	-	TRBJ2-1	once	TGTGCCAGCAGCCCCCGGGGAGGTGGCAATGAGCAGTTCTTC	CASSPRGGGNEQFF
17	TRBV5-4	-	TRBJ2-7	-	TGTGCCAGCAGCTTTCTTCTTTTCGGGGGCCCTACCTACGAGCAGTACTTC	CASSFLLFGGPTYEQYF
15	TRBV18	-	TRBJ2-5	-	TGTGCCAGCTCCACCAAGAGCCGACTGTATGAGACCCAGTACTTC	CASSTKSRLYETQYF
14	TRBV6-1	TRBD1	TRBJ2-1	-	TGTGCCAGCGGTCGGACAGGGATGAACAATGAGCAGTTCTTC	CASGRTGMNNEQFF
18	TRBV28	-	TRBJ2-3	-	TGTGCCAGCAGTTTAGTTTTTCCCAGGCTGAGAGGCACAGATACGCAGTATTTT	CASSLVFPRLRGTDTQYF
15	TRBV10-1	-	TRBJ1-1	once	TGCGCCAGCAGTGAGCAACAGGGCCTGAACACTGAAGCTTTCTTT	CASSEQQGLNTEAFF
12	TRBV18	-	TRBJ2-5	-	TGTGCCAGCTCAACCCCCGGGGGGACCCAGTACTTC	CASSTPGGTQYF
11	TRBV19	-	TRBJ1-5	-	TGTGCCAGTAGTCGAACTCAGCCCCAGCATTTT	CASSRTQPQHF
17	TRBV27	TRBD2	TRBJ2-5	-	TGTGCCAGCAGTATTCTAGCGGGGGGTCAACGGGGAGAGACCCAGTACTTC	CASSILAGGQRGETQYF
14	TRBV27	-	TRBJ1-1	-	TGTGCCAGCAGTTGGCGGGGGGTGAACACTGAAGCTTTCTTT	CASSWRGVNTEAFF
15	TRBV14	-	TRBJ2-1	few	TGTGCCAGCAGCCGGGGGACGCCGGACGACAATGAGCAGTTCTTC	CASSRGTPDDNEQFF
15	TRBV14	-	TRBJ2-1	-	TGTGCCAGCAGCCAAGAATGGAGCTCCTACAATGAGCAGTTCTTC	CASSQEWSSYNEQFF
15	TRBV7-2	-	TRBJ2-7	-	TGTGCCAGCAGCTTAGGAGCCGCAATCTCCTACGAGCAGTACTTC	CASSLGAAISYEQYF
14	TRBV5-8	-	TRBJ1-1	few	TGTGCCAGCATCCGACAGACTTCTAATAGAGGAGCTTTCTTT	CASIRQTSNRGAFF
13	TRBV5-4	-	TRBJ2-3	-	TGTGCCAGCAGCTACGGACCGGCAGATACGCAGTATTTT	CASSYGPADTQYF
16	TRBV7-2	-	TRBJ1-6	-	TGTGCCAGCAGCTTAGAGCCACGGCGACTAAATTCACCCCTCCACTTT	CASSLEPRRLNSPLHF
17	TRBV29-1	TRBD2	TRBJ2-5	-	TGCAGCGTTGGATTGGCTAGCGGGGGGGGAGGTTTAGAGACCCAGTACTTC	CSVGLASGGGGLETQYF
15	TRBV7-6	-	TRBJ1-4	-	TGTGCCAGCAGCTTAGGCGGGGGCGTGTCAGAAAAACTGTTTTTT	CASSLGGGVSEKLFF
17	TRBV5-3	-	TRBJ1-5	-	TGTGCCAGAAGCTTGACCTCCCCCCTCATTCCCAATCAGCCCCAGCATTTT	CARSLTSPLIPNQPQHF
13	TRBV4-3	-	TRBJ2-7	-	TGCGCCAGCAGCCGCGACAGTTCCTACGAGCAGTACTTC	CASSRDSSYEQYF
14	TRBV11-2	TRBD1	TRBJ1-1	-	TGTGCCAGCAGCCTCGACAGGGACCGGGGTGAAGCTTTCTTT	CASSLDRDRGEAFF
14	TRBV7-2	TRBD2	TRBJ2-1	-	TGTGCCAGCAGCTTGGCGGGGGTGACAAATGAGCAGTTCTTC	CASSLAGVTNEQFF
15	TRBV14	-	TRBJ2-5	once	TGTGCCAGCAGCCAAGGGTACCGGGGGTTGGAGACCCAGTACTTC	CASSQGYRGLETQYF
13	TRBV2	-	TRBJ2-7	-	TGTGCCAGCAGCCCCAGGGATTTCTACGAGCAGTACTTC	CASSPRDFYEQYF
16	TRBV19	TRBD2	TRBJ2-3	-	TGTGCCAGGGGGGCTGGCGGGGGGGCCGGCACAGATACGCAGTATTTT	CARGAGGGAGTDTQYF
11	TRBV9	-	TRBJ2-5	-	TGTGCCAGCAGCGGGCAAGAGACCCAGTACTTC	CASSGQETQYF
17	TRBV11-2	TRBD1	TRBJ1-2	-	TGTGCCAGCAGCCGGTCGGGACAGCACCTTACTTCTTACGGCTACACCTTC	CASSRSGQHLTSYGYTF
13	TRBV30	-	TRBJ1-5	-	TGTGCCTGGAGTGTGGAAGTCAATCAGCCCCAGCATTTT	CAWSVEVNQPQHF
13	TRBV30	-	TRBJ1-1	-	TGTGCCTGGAGTCCGGGGGAATTCACTGAAGCTTTCTTT	CAWSPGEFTEAFF
13	TRBV12-5	-	TRBJ2-1	-	TGTGCTAGTGGACTACACGTGACAGAGGAGCAGTTCTTC	CASGLHVTEEQFF
15	TRBV6-4	TRBD2	TRBJ2-5	-	TGTGCCAGCAGCCGCAGCGGGGGGGAGTTCGAGACCCAGTACTTC	CASSRSGGEFETQYF
16	TRBV6-5	-	TRBJ1-6	-	TGTGCCAGCAGTTACCAGGGAAGGAACTATAATTCACCCCTCCACTTT	CASSYQGRNYNSPLHF
15	TRBV7-8	-	TRBJ1-2	-	TGTGCCAGCAGCATTAACAGGGACCGAAACTATGGCTACACCTTC	CASSINRDRNYGYTF
13	TRBV11-2	-	TRBJ2-7	-	TGTGCCAGCAGCTTAGATCTCGATTACGAGCAGTACTTC	CASSLDLDYEQYF
14	TRBV6-6	TRBD1	TRBJ2-1	-	TGTGCCAGCTGCCCGAGCAGGGGGACATTGGAGCAGTTCTTC	CASCPSRGTLEQFF
16	TRBV13	-	TRBJ2-7	-	TGTGCCAGCAGCCCCGTCACTGACAGGTCCGGCTACGAGCAGTACTTC	CASSPVTDRSGYEQYF
15	TRBV19	-	TRBJ1-1	-	TGTGCCAGTAGTATAGCGACCAGGTCTGACCATGAAGCTTTCTTT	CASSIATRSDHEAFF
14	TRBV9	TRBD2	TRBJ2-3	-	TGTGCCAGCAGCGGCGGGGGGGCGGCAGATACGCAGTATTTT	CASSGGGAADTQYF
17	TRBV7-2	-	TRBJ1-5	-	TGTGCCAGCTCCCCTTTGGGGGGGGGCCTTAGCAATCAGCCCCAGCATTTT	CASSPLGGGLSNQPQHF